This TCR beta chain was documented in a study of STAT3 mutations in large granular lymphocyte leukemia. Study-wide results and caveats: Treatment regimens differed across patients between samplings. Every T-LGLL patient had at least one immunodominant TCRbeta clonotype.

Worth noting for this clone: The antigen remains unidentified.

Only in-frame clones appear in the TCRdb table, and some are missing; sequencing was by immunoSEQ multiplex PCR. The sample has more than 10,000 clones, roughly 87% seen once; the top ten hold around 85%. CDR3 length: 14 residues. Unmatched junction bases numbered 4, after V lost 3 bases and J lost 2 bases. Germline loops: CDR1 SGHRS, CDR2 YFSETQ. This chain joins TRBV5-1 and TRBJ2-5; TRBD2 agrees at 7 bases. The receptor was derived from an elderly man with T-cell large granular lymphocyte leukemia. Some clones in this sample may be carry-over from other donors' samples. The source material was peripheral blood mononuclear cells. The CDR3 is CASSYPGRQETQYF. The CDR3 nucleotides are TGCGCCAGCAGCTATCCCGGGAGGCAAGAGACCCAGTACTTC.